This T cell receptor beta chain stems from a study of blood T cell repertoires in COVID-19. Study-wide background: The analysed material was cDNA or gDNA that came from T cells, B-cell-depleted T cells, or PBMCs.

Some clones are missing from TCRdb's copy, which holds only in-frame ones; the method was immunoSEQ multiplex PCR. This table has some 220,000 clones, about 80% appearing once. This clonotype was obtained from a woman aged 55-69 years with acute or convalescent COVID-19. Sequencing was carried out using peripheral blood.

This chain's CDR3 is CASSGMDISYEQYF. The CDR3, as DNA: TGTGCCAGCAGCGGCATGGACATCTCCTACGAGCAGTACTTC. The rearrangement uses TRBV13 and TRBJ2-7; tentatively, D is TRBD1 (5 bases). The CDR3 runs 14 residues. Germline V gene lookup returns CDR1 PRHDT and CDR2 FYEKMQ (reference sequence). V was shortened by 5 bases and J by 0 bases, with 11 bases between the two germline ends.